This TCR beta chain is from a study of control samples from healthy donors and cancer patients. Assay used: immunoSEQ multiplex PCR; TCRdb lists only in-frame clones, some missing. Here the sample spans 150,000 to 200,000 clones, around nine tenths being singletons. The CDR3 runs 12 residues. The sequence was collected from a man younger than 45 in good health. This sequence joins TRBV1 and TRBJ2-5; no DNA check was done on the table's D call, TRBD2. TRBV1 is marked as a pseudogene. Sample: blood. CDR3 sequence: CTSSQARETQYF. The CDR3 DNA is TGCACCAGCAGCCAAGCGCGAGAGACCCAGTACTTC.